Sequencing of this TCR beta chain was carried out in a study of response to subunit inactivated influenza vaccine. TCRdb re-derived calls from the RT-PCR reads in MiXCR, one entry per CDR3 protein. The repertoire holds roughly 460,000 distinct CDR3 sequences, with approximately 11% as singletons. This clonotype was seen a handful of times. Its antigen is still unknown. The CDR3 is made up of 12 amino acids. The germline CDR1 and CDR2 sequences are DFQATT and SNEGSKA (reference sequence). V was clipped by 0 bases and J by 8 bases, with 8 bases between them. General study findings and limits: Authors suggested that a seasonal influenza vaccination recruits few new T cells each time.

The receptor was derived from a man aged 45-60 years who received an inactivated influenza vaccine. This sequence joins TRBV20-1 and TRBJ2-1; no definite D call. Material: PBMCs from blood, obtained more than 35 days after vaccination. CDR3 sequence (DNA): TGCAGTGCTAGAGATGTGCCCGATGAGCAGTTCTTC. This encodes CSARDVPDEQFF.